The clone carrying this T cell receptor beta chain was counted only a few times. Antigen: not known. The CDR3 length is 15 residues. The J segment lost 2 bases and the V segment lost 6 bases, leaving 8 bases of the junction unmatched. Germline CDR1 is MNHEY and CDR2 is SVGAGI. The sample is drawn from a study of T-cell memory formation after mild COVID-19. Via MiXCR, TCRdb re-called the 5' RACE reads, giving one row per CDR3 protein. The table lists about 440,000 distinct CDR3 sequences, around 20% of them singletons. Regarding the study as a whole: From day 15 to 85, contracting clones were balanced between CD4 and CD8, whereas later expanders leaned toward CD4+. Some clones that responded were present in memory (sampled pre-infection), which suggests cross-reactive memory joined.

This receptor was identified in an adult woman who had mild COVID-19 (a few samples of this study predate the infection). Cell type and time point are not known. Sequenced input: PBMCs or a T cell subset sorted from them (not recorded which). The chain links TRBV6-5 to TRBJ2-3, with 7 bases identical to TRBD2. Here the CDR3 DNA reads TGTGCCAGCAGCGCCCTCGGACTAGTCACAGATACGCAGTATTTT. It codes for CASSALGLVTDTQYF.